The 11 T cell receptor beta chains below come from one sample, sequenced in a study of graft-versus-host responses after intestinal transplantation. Some clones are missing from TCRdb's copy, which holds only in-frame ones; the method was immunoSEQ multiplex PCR. The sample includes roughly 90,000 clones, 88% seen only once; the top ten take 0.28%. No antigen has been assigned to these receptors. This sample comprised unstimulated CD4+ T cells sorted from spleen or lymph node cells, obtained before transplant. These receptors were obtained from a human donor who was the organ donor for an intestinal transplant.

About this clone itself: Sequence at one end of the junction differs from germline and may be a read error. The rearrangement uses TRBV7-7 and TRBJ2-5; 10 nucleotides match TRBD1. CDR1 is SSHAT, CDR2 FNYEAQ, per germline (reference sequence). CDR3 size: 14 residues. CDR3 residues: CASSSTGGGETQYF. The CDR3 region has the DNA TGTGCTAGCAGCTCGACAGGGGGCGGAGAGACCCAGTACTTC. Using reference TRBV7-7 and TRBJ2-5 for the parts outside the CDR3, the full variable domain is GAGVSQSPRYKVTKRGQDVTLRCDPISSHATLYWYQQALGQGPEFLTYFNYEAQPDKSGLPSDRFSAERPEGSISTLTIQRTEQRDSAMYRCASSSTGGGETQYFGPGTRLLVL.

The chain has TRBV29-1 and TRBJ2-7, with 9 bases fitting TRBD2. This CDR3 has 14 residues. Germline CDR1 SQVTM, CDR2 ANQGSEA. V shed 7 bases and J 5 bases; nucleotides not matched to a gene: 12. The CDR3 DNA sequence: TGCAGCGGTGCCACCGGGACTAGCTTCGACGAGCAGTACTTC. Translating it yields CSGATGTSFDEQYF.

This clone was found once. The chain couples TRBV4-3 to TRBJ2-5; D ambiguous. This CDR3 is built from 13 residues. Trimming stripped 1 base from V and 2 bases from J, with 5 bases between. Germline V gene sequence: CDR1 LGHNA, CDR2 YSLEER. CDR3 residues: CASSQARQETQYF. In DNA, the CDR3 is TGCGCCAGCAGCCAAGCGCGGCAAGAGACCCAGTACTTC.

This clone was recorded a few times. This chain uses TRBV6-5 with TRBJ1-3; D may be TRBD1 (6 bases). The germline V and J ends were trimmed by 2 bases and 4 bases, with 9 bases remaining between them. This CDR3 has 14 amino acids. Looked up from germline, CDR1 is MNHEY and CDR2 is SVGAGI. The CDR3 nucleotides are TGTGCCAGCAGTTACACAGGGTCGGGAAACACCATATATTTT. Translated: CASSYTGSGNTIYF.

The chain joins TRBV6-5 to TRBJ2-1; 9 bases agree with TRBD2. Unmatched junction bases numbered 11, after V lost 10 bases and J lost 4 bases. Germline lookup yields CDR1 MNHEY and CDR2 SVGAGI. The CDR3 is 15 amino acids. The CDR3: CATVAGGVLYNEQFF. The CDR3 bases are TGTGCCACCGTGGCGGGGGGGGTCTTATACAATGAGCAGTTCTTC.

This sequence joins TRBV27 and TRBJ2-2, with 12 bases aligning to TRBD2. CDR3 size: 16 residues. CDR1 is MNHEY and CDR2 is SMNVEV in the germline V gene (reference sequence). Trimming cost V 3 bases and J 4 bases; bases outside gene matches: 3. The CDR3 loop is CASSFRLAGATGELFF. As DNA, the CDR3 is TGTGCCAGCAGTTTTCGACTAGCGGGAGCCACCGGGGAGCTGTTTTTT.

This sequence joins TRBV9 and TRBJ1-2, with D maybe TRBD1 (6 bases). V lost 0 bases and J lost 0, with 9 bases in between. The CDR3 is made up of 15 amino acids. Germline V gene lookup returns CDR1 SGDLS and CDR2 YYNGEE. This chain's CDR3 is CASSVAPGANYGYTF. CDR3 bases: TGTGCCAGCAGCGTAGCACCAGGGGCTAACTATGGCTACACCTTC. Full variable domain (outside the CDR3, taken from reference TRBV9 and TRBJ1-2): DSGVTQTPKHLITATGQRVTLRCSPRSGDLSVYWYQQSLDQGLQFLIQYYNGEERAKGNILERFSAQQFPDLHSELNLSSLELGDSALYFCASSVAPGANYGYTFGSGTRLTVV.

The genes are TRBV7-8 and TRBJ2-2; D might be TRBD2 (6 bases). The germline V and J ends were trimmed by 2 bases and 3 bases, with 16 bases remaining between them. This CDR3 has 17 amino acids. Germline lookup yields CDR1 SGHVS and CDR2 FQNEAQ. CDR3 amino acids: CASSLSRGMADTGELFF. The CDR3 nucleotides read TGTGCCAGCAGCTTAAGCCGGGGGATGGCCGACACCGGGGAGCTGTTTTTT.

This clone was observed a single time. The chain couples TRBV11-2 to TRBJ1-4; D gene unclear. The V gene's germline CDR1 is SGHAT and CDR2 FQNNGV. V was pared by 3 bases and J by 6 bases, with 2 bases between. The CDR3 runs 11 residues. CDR3 loop: CASSFDEKLFF. In DNA, the CDR3 is TGTGCCAGCAGCTTCGATGAAAAACTGTTTTTT.

This clone was seen a few times. CDR3 amino acids: CASSFVGRGRGSPLHF. The DNA of the CDR3 is TGTGCCAGCAGTTTTGTCGGCAGGGGGCGCGGCTCACCCCTCCACTTT. The chain carries TRBV6-5 and TRBJ1-6; 8 nucleotides agree with TRBD1. Germline V gene sequence: CDR1 MNHEY, CDR2 SVGAGI. V lost 4 bases to trimming and J lost 10 bases; unmatched junction nucleotides: 12. The CDR3 is 16 residues long.

This chain uses TRBV5-4 with TRBJ1-2, with D possibly being TRBD1 (5 bases). CDR3 length equals 18 residues. Trimming shortened V by 1 base and J by 5 bases, and 24 bases separated the two germline ends. Germline V lookup: CDR1 SGHNT, CDR2 YYREEE (reference sequence). The CDR3 is CASSLLSLRQGRVYGYTF. The CDR3 DNA follows: TGTGCCAGCAGCTTGCTCTCCCTTCGGCAGGGAAGAGTATATGGCTACACCTTC. Together with reference TRBV5-4 and TRBJ1-2, the CDR3 gives the full variable domain: ETGVTQSPTHLIKTRGQQVTLRCSSQSGHNTVSWYQQALGQGPQFIFQYYREEENGRGNFPPRFSGLQFPNYSSELNVNALELDDSALYLCASSLLSLRQGRVYGYTFGSGTRLTVV.